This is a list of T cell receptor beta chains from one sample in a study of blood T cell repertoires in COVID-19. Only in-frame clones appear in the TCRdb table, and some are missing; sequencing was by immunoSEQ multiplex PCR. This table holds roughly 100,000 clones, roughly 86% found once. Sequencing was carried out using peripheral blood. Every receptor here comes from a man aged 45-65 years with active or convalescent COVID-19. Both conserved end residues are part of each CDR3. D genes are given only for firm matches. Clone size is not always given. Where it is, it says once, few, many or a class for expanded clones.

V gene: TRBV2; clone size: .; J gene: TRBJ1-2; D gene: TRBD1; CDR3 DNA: TGTGCCAGCAGAGACCAGGGGGCGGGTGGCTACACCTTC; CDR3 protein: CASRDQGAGGYTF
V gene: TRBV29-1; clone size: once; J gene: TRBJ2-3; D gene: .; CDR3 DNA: TGCAGCGTCGGTCCGGGGTTCACAGATACGCAGTATTTT; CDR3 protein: CSVGPGFTDTQYF
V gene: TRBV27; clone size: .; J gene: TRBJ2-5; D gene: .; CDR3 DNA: TGTGCCAGCAGGCGTCGGGTCCTCCAAGAGACCCAGTACTTC; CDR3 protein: CASRRRVLQETQYF
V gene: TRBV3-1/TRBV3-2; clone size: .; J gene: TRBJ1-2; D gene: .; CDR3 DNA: TGTGCCAGCAGTTTAAGGACAGCTAGGGGCTATGGCTACACCTTC; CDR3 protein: CASSLRTARGYGYTF
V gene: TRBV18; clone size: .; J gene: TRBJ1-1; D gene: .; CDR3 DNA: TGTGCCAGCTCACCAGGGGCACTAAACACTGAAGCTTTCTTT; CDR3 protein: CASSPGALNTEAFF
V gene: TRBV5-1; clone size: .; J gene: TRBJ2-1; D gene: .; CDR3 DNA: TGCGCCAGCAGTTCACAGGGAACGAGCGGCAATGAGCAGTTCTTC; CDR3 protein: CASSSQGTSGNEQFF
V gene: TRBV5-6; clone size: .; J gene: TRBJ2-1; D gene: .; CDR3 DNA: TGTGCCAGCAGCCCGGGCGGGGATGAGCAGTTCTTC; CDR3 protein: CASSPGGDEQFF
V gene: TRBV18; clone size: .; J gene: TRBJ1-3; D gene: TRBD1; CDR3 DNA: TGTGCCAGCTCACCACCGATAGGGGGCCGAAACACCATATATTTT; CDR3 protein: CASSPPIGGRNTIYF
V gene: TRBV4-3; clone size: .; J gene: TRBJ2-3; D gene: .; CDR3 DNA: TGCGCCAGCAGCCAAGAAGGACACCTCCTCCGCACAGATACGCAGTATTTT; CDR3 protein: CASSQEGHLLRTDTQYF
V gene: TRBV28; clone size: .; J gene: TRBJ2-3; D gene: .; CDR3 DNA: TGTGCCAGCAGTTTAGGGGGGTCTTTCGCAGATACGCAGTATTTT; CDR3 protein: CASSLGGSFADTQYF
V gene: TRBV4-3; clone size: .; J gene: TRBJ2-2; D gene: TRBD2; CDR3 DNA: TGCGCCAGCAGCCAAGAAACGGGAGCGGGGGGGCCCGGGGAGCTGTTTTTT; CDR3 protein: CASSQETGAGGPGELFF
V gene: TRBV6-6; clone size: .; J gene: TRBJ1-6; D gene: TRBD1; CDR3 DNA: TGTGCCAGCAGTTCTACAGGGGGCTATTCACCCCTCCACTTT; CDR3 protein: CASSSTGGYSPLHF
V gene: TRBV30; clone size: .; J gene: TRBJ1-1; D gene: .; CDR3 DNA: TGTGCCTGGGGGGACCCGGGATTCGAAGGAGCTTTCTTT; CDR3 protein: CAWGDPGFEGAFF
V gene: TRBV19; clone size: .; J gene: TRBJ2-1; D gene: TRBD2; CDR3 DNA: TGTGCCAGTAGTCCGACTAGCGGGGGGGCCTCCAATGAGCAGTTCTTC; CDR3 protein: CASSPTSGGASNEQFF
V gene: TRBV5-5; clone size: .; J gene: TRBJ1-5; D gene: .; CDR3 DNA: TGTGCCAGCAGCTTTCAGGGGCTCAATCAGCCCCAGCATTTT; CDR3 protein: CASSFQGLNQPQHF
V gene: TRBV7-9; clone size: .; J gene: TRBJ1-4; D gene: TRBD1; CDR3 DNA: TGTGCCAGCAGCTTTCCGGCAGGGGGCTTTTCGACTAATGAAAAACTGTTTTTT; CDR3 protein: CASSFPAGGFSTNEKLFF
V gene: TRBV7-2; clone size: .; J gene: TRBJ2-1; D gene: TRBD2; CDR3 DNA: TGTGCCAGCAGCTTAGCGCTCACTAGCGGGGCCCGACAGCAGTTCTTC; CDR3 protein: CASSLALTSGARQQFF
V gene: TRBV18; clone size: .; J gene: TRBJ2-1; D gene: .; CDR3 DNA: TGTGCCAGCTCACCACTAGCTGGCGCCTACAATGAGCAGTTCTTC; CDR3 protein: CASSPLAGAYNEQFF
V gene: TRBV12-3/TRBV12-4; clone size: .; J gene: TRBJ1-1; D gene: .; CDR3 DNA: TGTGCCAGCACCAATTTGAACACTGAAGCTTTCTTT; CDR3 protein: CASTNLNTEAFF
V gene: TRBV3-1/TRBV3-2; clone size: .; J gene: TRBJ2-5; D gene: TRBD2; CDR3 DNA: TGTGCCAGCAGCCAAGAAGCAGCGGGGTCCTCCCCTCAATACTTC; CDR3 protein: CASSQEAAGSSPQYF
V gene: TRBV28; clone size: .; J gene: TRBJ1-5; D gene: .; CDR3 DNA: TGTGCCAGCAGAAGGGGGGGTCAGCCCCAGCATTTT; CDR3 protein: CASRRGGQPQHF
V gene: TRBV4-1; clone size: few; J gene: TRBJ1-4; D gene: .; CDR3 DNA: TGCGCCAGCAGCAAAATCGTGAATGAAAAACTGTTTTTT; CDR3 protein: CASSKIVNEKLFF
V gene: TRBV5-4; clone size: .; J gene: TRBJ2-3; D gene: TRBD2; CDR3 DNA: TGTGCCAGCAGCTTGAGCGGGGGGCGCACAGATACGCAGTATTTT; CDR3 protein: CASSLSGGRTDTQYF
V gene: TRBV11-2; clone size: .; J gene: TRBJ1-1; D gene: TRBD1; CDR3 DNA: TGTGCCAGCAGCTTACGACAGGGCGGCGCGAACACTGAAGCTTTCTTT; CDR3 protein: CASSLRQGGANTEAFF
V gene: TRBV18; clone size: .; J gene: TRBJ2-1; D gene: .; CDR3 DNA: TGTGCCAGCACCCGGGGAGTGGAAAGCTCCTACAATGAGCAGTTCTTC; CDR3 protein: CASTRGVESSYNEQFF
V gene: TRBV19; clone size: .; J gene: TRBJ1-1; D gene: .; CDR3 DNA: TGTGCCAGTAGTGACGGACTGGGGGCGGTATCCTCTGAAGCTTTCTTT; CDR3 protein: CASSDGLGAVSSEAFF
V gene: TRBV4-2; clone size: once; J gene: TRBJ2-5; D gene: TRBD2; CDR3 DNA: TGTGCCAGCAGCCAAGGAGCGGGGGGGCGACAAGAGACCCAGTACTTC; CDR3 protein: CASSQGAGGRQETQYF
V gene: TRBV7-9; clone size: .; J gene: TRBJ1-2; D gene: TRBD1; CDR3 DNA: TGTGCCAGCAGCCCTGGGACAGGGAGTTTCGGCTACACCTTC; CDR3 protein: CASSPGTGSFGYTF
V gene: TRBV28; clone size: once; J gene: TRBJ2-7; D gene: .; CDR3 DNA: TGTGCCAGCAGTTTACAGTACGAGCAGTACTTC; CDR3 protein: CASSLQYEQYF
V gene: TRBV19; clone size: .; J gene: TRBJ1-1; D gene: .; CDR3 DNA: TGTGCCAGTAGTATATTGACAGTACCGAACACTGAAGCTTTCTTT; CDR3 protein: CASSILTVPNTEAFF
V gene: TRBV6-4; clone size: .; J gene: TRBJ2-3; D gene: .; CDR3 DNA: TGTGCCAGCAGTTCATCCCGGGTTCCCTTTCGCACAGATACGCAGTATTTT; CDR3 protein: CASSSSRVPFRTDTQYF
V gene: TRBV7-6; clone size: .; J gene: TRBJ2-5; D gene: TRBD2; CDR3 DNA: TGTGCCAGCAGCTTAGGACGGCGGGGGTACCAAGAGACCCAGTACTTC; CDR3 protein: CASSLGRRGYQETQYF
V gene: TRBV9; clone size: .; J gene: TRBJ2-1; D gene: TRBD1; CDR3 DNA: TGTGCCAGCAGCACCTCCGGGACAGGGTGGTACAATGAGCAGTTCTTC; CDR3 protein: CASSTSGTGWYNEQFF
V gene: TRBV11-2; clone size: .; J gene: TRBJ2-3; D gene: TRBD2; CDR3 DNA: TGTGCCAGCGGGAACGCGGGACTAGAGTATACGCAGTATTTT; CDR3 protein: CASGNAGLEYTQYF
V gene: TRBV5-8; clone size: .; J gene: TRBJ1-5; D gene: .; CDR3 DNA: TGTGCCAGCAGCCGGACAGAAGACCAGCCCCAGCATTTT; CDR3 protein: CASSRTEDQPQHF
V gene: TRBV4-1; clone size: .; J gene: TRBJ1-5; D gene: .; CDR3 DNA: TGCGCCAGCAGCCAAGATCTTTGGGGGGAAGGCAATCAGCCCCAGCATTTT; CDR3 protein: CASSQDLWGEGNQPQHF
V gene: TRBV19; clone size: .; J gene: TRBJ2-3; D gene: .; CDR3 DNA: TGTGCCAGTCAAGGGGTAAGACCTACAGATACGCAGTATTTT; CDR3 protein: CASQGVRPTDTQYF
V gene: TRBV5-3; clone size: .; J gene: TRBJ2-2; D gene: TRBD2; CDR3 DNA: TGTGCCAGAAGCTTGGCCCCTTCGGAACCGGGGGGGACGGGCGGGGAGCTGTTTTTT; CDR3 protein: CARSLAPSEPGGTGGELFF
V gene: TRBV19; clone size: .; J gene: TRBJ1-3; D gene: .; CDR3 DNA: TGTGCCAGTAGTATAGCAGGGTTTGGAAACACCATATATTTT; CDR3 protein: CASSIAGFGNTIYF
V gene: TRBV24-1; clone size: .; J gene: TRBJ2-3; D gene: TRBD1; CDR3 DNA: TGTGCCACCAGTGATCCGGGACAGGTCACAGATACGCAGTATTTT; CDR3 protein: CATSDPGQVTDTQYF
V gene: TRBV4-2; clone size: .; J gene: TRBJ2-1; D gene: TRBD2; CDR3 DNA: TGTGCCAGCAGCCCCCCCGGGAGCGGGGGGGCCGTTGAGCAGTTCTTC; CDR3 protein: CASSPPGSGGAVEQFF
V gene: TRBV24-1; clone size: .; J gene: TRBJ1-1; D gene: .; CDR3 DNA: TGTGCCTCCGATTGGACAGAGAACACTGAAGCTTTCTTT; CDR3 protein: CASDWTENTEAFF
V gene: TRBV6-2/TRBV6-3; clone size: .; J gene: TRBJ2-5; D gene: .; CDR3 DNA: TGTGCCAGCAGTCCCTATACAATGGGGCTGGGAGAGACCCAGTACTTC; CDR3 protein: CASSPYTMGLGETQYF
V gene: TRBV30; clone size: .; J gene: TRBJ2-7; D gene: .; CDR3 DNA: TGTGCCGGGGGGGCAGACTCCTACGAGCAGTACTTC; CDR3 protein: CAGGADSYEQYF
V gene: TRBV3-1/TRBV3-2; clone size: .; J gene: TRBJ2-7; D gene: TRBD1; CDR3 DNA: TGTGCCAGCAGCCAAGAGGAGACAGGGCTATACGAGCAGTACTTC; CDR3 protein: CASSQEETGLYEQYF
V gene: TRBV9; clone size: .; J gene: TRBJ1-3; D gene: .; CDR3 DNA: TGTGCCAGCAGCCCAAGTAGTAGGAGGACAGTCTCTGGAAACACCATATATTTT; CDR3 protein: CASSPSSRRTVSGNTIYF
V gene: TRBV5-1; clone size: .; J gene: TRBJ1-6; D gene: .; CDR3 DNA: TGCGCCAGCAGCTTGGGGGACTTTGGGAGGTCCTATAATTCACCCCTCCACTTT; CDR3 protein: CASSLGDFGRSYNSPLHF
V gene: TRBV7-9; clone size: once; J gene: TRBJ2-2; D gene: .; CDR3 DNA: TGTGCCAGCAGCCCCCGGGACACCGGGGAGCTGTTTTTT; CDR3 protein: CASSPRDTGELFF
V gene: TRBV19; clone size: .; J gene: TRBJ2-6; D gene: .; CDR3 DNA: TGTGCCAGTAGTATCCCGATTGGGGCGAATGGGGCCAACGTCCTGACTTTC; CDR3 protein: CASSIPIGANGANVLTF
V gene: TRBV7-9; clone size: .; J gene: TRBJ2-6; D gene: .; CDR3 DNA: TGTGCCAGCAGCTTAGCGCATAGCTCTGGGGCCAACGTCCTGACTTTC; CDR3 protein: CASSLAHSSGANVLTF
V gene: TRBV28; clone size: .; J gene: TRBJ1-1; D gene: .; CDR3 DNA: TGTGCCAGCAGGGAGAGGAGCACTGAAGCTTTCTTT; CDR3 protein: CASRERSTEAFF
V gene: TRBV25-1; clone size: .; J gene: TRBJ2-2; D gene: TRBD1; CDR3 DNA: TGTGCCAGCCGACTACGACAGGGGGCTTACAACACCGGGGAGCTGTTTTTT; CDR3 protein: CASRLRQGAYNTGELFF
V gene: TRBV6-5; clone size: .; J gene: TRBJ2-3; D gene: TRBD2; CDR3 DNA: TGTGCCAGCAGCCGGACTAGCGGCCACACAGATACGCAGTATTTT; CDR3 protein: CASSRTSGHTDTQYF
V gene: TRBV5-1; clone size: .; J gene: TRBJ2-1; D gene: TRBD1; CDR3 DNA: TGCGCCAGCAGCTCTACCCCGGGACAGGGGTACAATGAGCAGTTCTTC; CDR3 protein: CASSSTPGQGYNEQFF
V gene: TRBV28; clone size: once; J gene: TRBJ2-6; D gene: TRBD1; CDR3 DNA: TGTGCCAGCAGTCCTGGGACAGCTTCAGCGGCCAACGTCCTGACTTTC; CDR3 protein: CASSPGTASAANVLTF
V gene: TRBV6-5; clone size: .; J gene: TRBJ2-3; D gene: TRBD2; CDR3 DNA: TGTGCCAGCAAAGCGGGGGCTGCCACAGATACGCAGTATTTT; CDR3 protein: CASKAGAATDTQYF
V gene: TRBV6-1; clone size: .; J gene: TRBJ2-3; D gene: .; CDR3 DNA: TGTGCCAGCAGTGAGCAGACAGCCACAGATACGCAGTATTTT; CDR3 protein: CASSEQTATDTQYF
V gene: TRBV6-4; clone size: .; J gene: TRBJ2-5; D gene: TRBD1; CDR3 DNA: TGTGCCAGCAGCAGGGACAGTCAAGAGACCCAGTACTTC; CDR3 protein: CASSRDSQETQYF
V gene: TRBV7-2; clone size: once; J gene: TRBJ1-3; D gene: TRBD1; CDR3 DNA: TGTGCCAGCAGACAATGGGACAGCTCTGGAAACACCATATATTTT; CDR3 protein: CASRQWDSSGNTIYF
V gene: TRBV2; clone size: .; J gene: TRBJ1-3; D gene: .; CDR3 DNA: TGTGCCAGCAATATTAGTCCGAGCCCAGGCGGAAACACCATATATTTT; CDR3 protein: CASNISPSPGGNTIYF